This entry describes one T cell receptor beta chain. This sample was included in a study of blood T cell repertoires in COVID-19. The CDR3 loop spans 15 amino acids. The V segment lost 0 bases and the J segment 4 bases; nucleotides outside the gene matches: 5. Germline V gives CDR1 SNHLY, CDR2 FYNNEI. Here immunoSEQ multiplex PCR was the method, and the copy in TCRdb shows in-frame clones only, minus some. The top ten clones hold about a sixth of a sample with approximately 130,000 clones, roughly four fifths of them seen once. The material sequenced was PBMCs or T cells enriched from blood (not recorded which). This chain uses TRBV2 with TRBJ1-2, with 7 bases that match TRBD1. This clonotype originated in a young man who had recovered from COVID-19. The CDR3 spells CASSEAATGIYGYTF. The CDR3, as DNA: TGTGCCAGCAGTGAAGCCGCGACAGGGATCTATGGCTACACCTTC.